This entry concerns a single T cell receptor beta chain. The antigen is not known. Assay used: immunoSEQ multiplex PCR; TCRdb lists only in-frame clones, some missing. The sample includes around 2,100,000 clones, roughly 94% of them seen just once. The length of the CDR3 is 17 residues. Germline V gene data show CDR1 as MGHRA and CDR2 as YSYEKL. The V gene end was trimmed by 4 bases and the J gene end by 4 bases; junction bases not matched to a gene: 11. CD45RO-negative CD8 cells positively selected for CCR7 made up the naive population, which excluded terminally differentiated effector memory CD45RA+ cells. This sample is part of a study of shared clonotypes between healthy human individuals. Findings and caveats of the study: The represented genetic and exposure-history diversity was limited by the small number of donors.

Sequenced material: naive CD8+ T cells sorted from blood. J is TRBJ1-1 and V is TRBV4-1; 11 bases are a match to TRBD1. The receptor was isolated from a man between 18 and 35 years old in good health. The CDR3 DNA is TGCGCCAGCAGCCCCCAGGACAGGGGGCTTTTCGGCACTGAAGCTTTCTTT. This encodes CASSPQDRGLFGTEAFF.